Here is one T cell receptor (beta chain) with its context. Antigen: not known. PCR was performed using 60 Vbeta and 13 Jbeta primers. The table came from immunoSEQ multiplex PCR; TCRdb's copy has only in-frame clones and leaves some out. Among under 150,000 clones listed, approximately 80% were seen once. The sample is drawn from a study of cytomegalovirus exposure and HLA in healthy donors. The V and J ends lost 9 bases and 9 bases, in that order; junction bases with no gene match: 11. The CDR3 has 13 residues. Germline V gene data show CDR1 as MNHNS and CDR2 as SASEGT. Study observations and caveats: Certain sequence variants were highly shared and formed a cluster, and this cluster was likely a sequencing artifact. What TCR beta sequences reportedly achieved was accurate prediction of HLA-A and HLA-B alleles in most subjects.

Input material: PBMCs. The receptor was derived from a woman aged 45-60 years in good health and CMV-seronegative. The chain joins TRBV6-1 to TRBJ1-2; 9 nucleotides align to TRBD1. The CDR3 protein is CASTPGQGLSYTF. CDR3 bases: TGTGCCAGTACCCCGGGACAGGGTCTAAGCTACACCTTC.